This T cell receptor (beta chain) was found in a study of identical twins. Study results and limitations: In zero-insertion analyses, partial confounding could arise from invariant MAIT and iNKT cells. Abundant beta clonotypes from cord blood bore fewer insertions; memory repertoires lacked this pattern. Not following the same donors, the study drew its conclusions from cross-sectional statistical analysis.

Losses at the gene ends were 6 bases for V and 7 bases for J; bases not matched to a gene: 6. This CDR3 comprises 12 residues. In germline, CDR1 is SGHVS, CDR2 FQNEAQ. The table lists this clonotype with a few counts. The antigen is not known. Each cDNA held unique molecular identifiers, and template switching gave it a universal primer site. TCRdb fed the 5' RACE reads into MiXCR, producing one record per CDR3 protein. The table lists under 250,000 distinct CDR3 sequences, approximately 7.3% of them singletons. Another study also made use of these data, one on yellow fever vaccine responses in identical twins.

The receptor was isolated from a woman under 30 in good health. Sequencing input: CD8+ T cells sorted from blood. The chain couples TRBV7-8 to TRBJ2-7, with 7 nucleotides matching TRBD1. The CDR3: CASSTGAPEQYF. CDR3 nucleotides: TGTGCCAGCAGTACAGGGGCACCTGAGCAGTACTTC.